This entry is about one T cell receptor (beta chain). This clonotype was counted a few times. Its recognized antigen is unknown. Base qualities were left out, and no much larger clone turns up one base away. Unique molecular identifier barcodes were built into the libraries and used for clonotype quantification. Qiagen AllPrep DNA/RNA Micro kits were used to isolate total RNA, and an Agilent TapeStation was used to check RNA quality. TCR beta libraries were built by 5' RACE: cDNA synthesis followed by two PCR steps using TCR beta constant-region gene-specific primers. An Illumina MiSeq platform was used to sequence the TCR beta libraries. Concerning the study's data processing: MIGEC, MiXCR and VDJtools were used for read processing. Clonotype frequency was computed as the clonotype's share of unique molecular identifiers among all unique molecular identifiers in the sample. Nonfunctional TRBV genes listed as pseudogenes or open reading frames in IMGT, such as TRBV1, TRBV12-1 and TRBV21, were excluded. The public sequencing data were trimmed at Q25 with fastp and processed into clonotypes with MiXCR by TCRdb, which kept only in-frame beta chains. Here each entry gathers all rows of one CDR3 protein and keeps the most common genes and DNA. TCRdb, not the authors, supplied the V and J calls. Within this sample are over 20,000 distinct CDR3 sequences, with over 2% of them counted one time only. The ten largest clones take up about a third of the sample.

The sample comes from a study of beta chain bispecific antibodies for T cell cancers (dated by TCRdb to about 2021). Context from the whole study: T cells from healthy donors were cocultured with T cell leukemia lines in the presence of bispecific antibodies, after which the depletion of each TRBV family was measured by TRBV sequencing of the surviving cells. Surface TRBV12 (TRBV12-3) was expressed by Jurkat cells, and surface TRBV5-5 was expressed by HPB-ALL cells.

For about 3 days, T cells were expanded from blood mononuclear cells using either the anti-CD3 antibody OKT3 or CD3/CD28 Dynabeads. The expanded T cells were grown in RPMI 1640 containing approximately 10% fetal bovine serum, recombinant human IL-2 (100 IU/ml) and IL-7 (around 4.6 ng/ml). Cocultures combined 5 x 10^4 or so normal T cells with 5 x 10^4 or so target cells and bispecific antibody in roughly 99 ul, incubated 15 to 20 hours at 37°C. Every bispecific antibody was made of two single-chain variable fragments expressed in a single-chain diabody format with a His tag. Healthy human donors supplied the effector T cells, with peripheral blood mononuclear cells isolated from leukapheresis samples using Ficoll density gradient centrifugation. CDR1 SGHRS and CDR2 YFSETQ were looked up in the germline V gene. Deletion took 6 bases off V and 0 bases off J, with a span of 12 bases between the germline ends. Reading from cysteine to phenylalanine, the CDR3 counts 15 amino acids. Left in the record is the CDR3 DNA by itself, 45 bases read in frame from the first base.

Summary of the overall study and its limitations: Every sequenced sample contained a mix of leukemia cell line cells and normal T cells, and most targeted TRBV signal came from the leukemia cells rather than from the normal T cells. Cross-reactivity of the anti-TRBV5-5 antibody with TRBV5-6 was attributed to high sequence similarity between the two genes.

The chain was built from TRBV5-1 and TRBJ1-4; possibly the D gene is TRBD1, per 5 matching bases. This sequence was found in a human donor in good health. Some clones in this sample may be carry-over from other donors' samples. Sequenced input: healthy donor T cells cultured with leukemia cells. This receptor carries the CDR3 CASTRTGATNEKLFF. At the DNA level, the sequence is TGCGCCAGCACTCGAACAGGAGCAACTAATGAAAAACTGTTTTTT.